Listed below are T cell receptor beta chains from one sample, sequenced in a study of blood T cell repertoires in COVID-19. Assay used: immunoSEQ multiplex PCR; TCRdb lists only in-frame clones, some missing. The sample carries more than 130,000 clones, roughly four fifths recorded once. Input material: peripheral blood. The receptors were gathered from a human donor in a cohort sampled during active COVID-19. The CDR3 runs from the conserved cysteine through the conserved F or W. D genes are given only for firm matches. Size values are once, few and many counts, or a class for expanded clones, and some rows have none.

clone_size: -
cdr3_length: 15
d_call: TRBD2
v_call: TRBV2
j_call: TRBJ2-3
cdr3_aa: CASGRVGRGTDTQYF
cdr3_nt: TGTGCCAGCGGGAGGGTTGGAAGGGGCACAGATACGCAGTATTTT

clone_size: -
cdr3_length: 12
d_call: -
v_call: TRBV28
j_call: TRBJ2-1
cdr3_aa: CASSFQSRSQFF
cdr3_nt: TGTGCCAGCAGTTTTCAGTCCAGATCGCAGTTCTTC

clone_size: -
cdr3_length: 14
d_call: TRBD2
v_call: TRBV4-3
j_call: TRBJ2-3
cdr3_aa: CASSARGGGYTQYF
cdr3_nt: TGCGCCAGCAGCGCTCGGGGGGGCGGATATACGCAGTATTTT

clone_size: -
cdr3_length: 13
d_call: -
v_call: TRBV11-1
j_call: TRBJ2-2
cdr3_aa: CASSLINTGELFF
cdr3_nt: TGTGCCAGCAGCCTTATAAACACCGGGGAGCTGTTTTTT

clone_size: -
cdr3_length: 15
d_call: -
v_call: TRBV5-1
j_call: TRBJ2-1
cdr3_aa: CASSLAVQGQGEQFF
cdr3_nt: TGCGCCAGCAGCTTGGCCGTTCAGGGCCAGGGTGAGCAGTTCTTC

clone_size: -
cdr3_length: 16
d_call: TRBD1
v_call: TRBV5-6
j_call: TRBJ1-1
cdr3_aa: CASSLGQGAMNTEAFF
cdr3_nt: TGTGCCAGCAGCTTGGGGCAGGGGGCAATGAACACTGAAGCTTTCTTT

clone_size: few
cdr3_length: 14
d_call: TRBD1
v_call: TRBV28
j_call: TRBJ1-6
cdr3_aa: CASRRGGAYSPLHF
cdr3_nt: TGTGCCAGCAGGCGAGGGGGCGCTTATTCACCCCTCCACTTT

clone_size: -
cdr3_length: 17
d_call: TRBD2
v_call: TRBV29-1
j_call: TRBJ2-3
cdr3_aa: CSVEGLAGGGYTDTQYF
cdr3_nt: TGCAGCGTTGAGGGACTAGCGGGGGGCGGGTACACAGATACGCAGTATTTT

clone_size: -
cdr3_length: 13
d_call: -
v_call: TRBV4-3
j_call: TRBJ2-3
cdr3_aa: CASSQEPADTQYF
cdr3_nt: TGCGCCAGCAGCCAAGAGCCAGCGGATACGCAGTATTTT

clone_size: -
cdr3_length: 15
d_call: -
v_call: TRBV7-3
j_call: TRBJ2-1
cdr3_aa: CASSLLGGADNEQFF
cdr3_nt: TGTGCCAGCAGCCTCCTGGGGGGGGCCGATAATGAGCAGTTCTTC

clone_size: once
cdr3_length: 10
d_call: -
v_call: TRBV25-1
j_call: TRBJ2-7
cdr3_aa: CARELDLRYF
cdr3_nt: TGTGCCAGGGAACTAGATCTACGGTACTTC

clone_size: -
cdr3_length: 15
d_call: -
v_call: TRBV11-1
j_call: TRBJ1-1
cdr3_aa: CASSPYGRGRTEAFF
cdr3_nt: TGTGCCAGCAGCCCTTACGGCAGGGGCAGAACTGAAGCTTTCTTT

clone_size: -
cdr3_length: 14
d_call: -
v_call: TRBV28
j_call: TRBJ2-7
cdr3_aa: CASSISAATYEQYF
cdr3_nt: TGTGCCAGCAGCATCTCAGCGGCCACCTACGAGCAGTACTTC

clone_size: -
cdr3_length: 13
d_call: -
v_call: TRBV5-4
j_call: TRBJ1-5
cdr3_aa: CASSLDRDQPQHF
cdr3_nt: TGTGCCAGCAGCTTGGACAGGGATCAGCCCCAGCATTTT

clone_size: once
cdr3_length: 18
d_call: TRBD2
v_call: TRBV9
j_call: TRBJ2-2
cdr3_aa: CASSEGGLAGINTGELFF
cdr3_nt: TGTGCCAGCAGCGAAGGGGGACTAGCGGGGATTAACACCGGGGAGCTGTTTTTT

clone_size: -
cdr3_length: 14
d_call: TRBD1
v_call: TRBV19
j_call: TRBJ2-5
cdr3_aa: CASTHTGGRETQYF
cdr3_nt: TGTGCCAGCACACACACAGGGGGCAGGGAGACCCAGTACTTC

clone_size: -
cdr3_length: 17
d_call: -
v_call: TRBV4-1
j_call: TRBJ2-5
cdr3_aa: CASSQGQGGQGRETQYF
cdr3_nt: TGCGCCAGCAGCCAAGGTCAGGGGGGCCAGGGAAGAGAGACCCAGTACTTC

clone_size: -
cdr3_length: 11
d_call: -
v_call: TRBV6-5
j_call: TRBJ1-5
cdr3_aa: CAGGEHQPQHF
cdr3_nt: TGTGCCGGCGGCGAACATCAGCCCCAGCATTTT

clone_size: few
cdr3_length: 13
d_call: -
v_call: TRBV4-3
j_call: TRBJ2-2
cdr3_aa: CASSQTRPGELFF
cdr3_nt: TGCGCCAGCAGCCAAACTAGACCCGGGGAGCTGTTTTTT

clone_size: -
cdr3_length: 16
d_call: TRBD1
v_call: TRBV27
j_call: TRBJ2-2
cdr3_aa: CASRTLGQGWGGELFF
cdr3_nt: TGTGCCAGCAGAACCCTGGGACAGGGTTGGGGCGGGGAGCTGTTTTTT

clone_size: -
cdr3_length: 14
d_call: TRBD2
v_call: TRBV19
j_call: TRBJ2-5
cdr3_aa: CASSITSGGETQYF
cdr3_nt: TGTGCCAGTAGTATAACTAGCGGGGGGGAGACCCAGTACTTC

clone_size: -
cdr3_length: 13
d_call: TRBD1
v_call: TRBV14
j_call: TRBJ1-2
cdr3_aa: CASSRRQGDGYTF
cdr3_nt: TGTGCCAGCAGCCGCCGACAGGGGGATGGCTACACCTTC

clone_size: -
cdr3_length: 14
d_call: -
v_call: TRBV6-6
j_call: TRBJ1-2
cdr3_aa: CASTPRGGNYGYTF
cdr3_nt: TGTGCCAGCACCCCTCGGGGGGGAAACTATGGCTACACCTTC

clone_size: -
cdr3_length: 15
d_call: TRBD1
v_call: TRBV5-4
j_call: TRBJ2-2
cdr3_aa: CASSWGQANTGELFF
cdr3_nt: TGTGCCAGCAGTTGGGGACAGGCGAACACCGGGGAGCTGTTTTTT

clone_size: once
cdr3_length: 17
d_call: TRBD1
v_call: TRBV5-1
j_call: TRBJ2-5
cdr3_aa: CASSLGFGGQGQETQYF
cdr3_nt: TGCGCCAGCAGCTTGGGATTTGGGGGACAGGGGCAAGAGACCCAGTACTTC

clone_size: -
cdr3_length: 16
d_call: -
v_call: TRBV3-1/TRBV3-2
j_call: TRBJ2-2
cdr3_aa: CASSGGAGMLTGELFF
cdr3_nt: TGTGCCAGCAGCGGTGGGGCAGGGATGCTAACCGGGGAGCTGTTTTTT

clone_size: -
cdr3_length: 14
d_call: -
v_call: TRBV5-4
j_call: TRBJ2-3
cdr3_aa: CASSPVTGTDTQYF
cdr3_nt: TGTGCCAGCAGCCCTGTGACTGGCACAGATACGCAGTATTTT

clone_size: -
cdr3_length: 16
d_call: -
v_call: TRBV4-3
j_call: TRBJ1-1
cdr3_aa: CASSQEGASAYPKAFF
cdr3_nt: TGCGCCAGCAGCCAAGAAGGGGCCAGTGCCTACCCGAAAGCTTTCTTT

clone_size: -
cdr3_length: 15
d_call: -
v_call: TRBV10-3
j_call: TRBJ1-1
cdr3_aa: CAISEGGQRNTEAFF
cdr3_nt: TGTGCCATCAGTGAGGGAGGACAGAGAAACACTGAAGCTTTCTTT

clone_size: -
cdr3_length: 14
d_call: -
v_call: TRBV7-2
j_call: TRBJ2-2
cdr3_aa: CASSWDFDTGELFF
cdr3_nt: TGTGCCAGCAGCTGGGACTTCGACACCGGGGAGCTGTTTTTT

clone_size: many
cdr3_length: 14
d_call: -
v_call: TRBV18
j_call: TRBJ2-3
cdr3_aa: CASSPQAPRDTQYF
cdr3_nt: TGTGCCAGCTCACCACAGGCACCCAGGGATACGCAGTATTTT

clone_size: -
cdr3_length: 16
d_call: TRBD1
v_call: TRBV7-9
j_call: TRBJ2-2
cdr3_aa: CASSLRDRGLGGELFF
cdr3_nt: TGTGCCAGCAGCCTCCGGGACAGGGGGCTTGGCGGGGAGCTGTTTTTT

clone_size: -
cdr3_length: 15
d_call: TRBD1
v_call: TRBV5-4
j_call: TRBJ2-7
cdr3_aa: CASSLPGQGRYEQYF
cdr3_nt: TGTGCCAGCAGCCTCCCGGGACAGGGGAGGTACGAGCAGTACTTC

clone_size: -
cdr3_length: 14
d_call: -
v_call: TRBV7-9
j_call: TRBJ1-5
cdr3_aa: CASSLSQGGQPQHF
cdr3_nt: TGTGCCAGCAGCTTAAGTCAGGGTGGCCAGCCCCAGCATTTT

clone_size: -
cdr3_length: 14
d_call: -
v_call: TRBV7-9
j_call: TRBJ2-7
cdr3_aa: CASSPTGNSYEQYF
cdr3_nt: TGTGCCAGCAGTCCGACCGGGAACTCCTACGAGCAGTACTTC

clone_size: few
cdr3_length: 16
d_call: -
v_call: TRBV3-1/TRBV3-2
j_call: TRBJ1-2
cdr3_aa: CASSQDSVRRNYGYTF
cdr3_nt: TGTGCCAGCAGCCAAGATTCGGTTCGGAGAAACTATGGCTACACCTTC

clone_size: -
cdr3_length: 16
d_call: -
v_call: TRBV4-1
j_call: TRBJ2-4
cdr3_aa: CASSQESVAAKNIQYF
cdr3_nt: TGCGCCAGCAGCCAAGAGAGCGTGGCGGCCAAAAACATTCAGTACTTC

clone_size: -
cdr3_length: 14
d_call: -
v_call: TRBV5-1
j_call: TRBJ1-2
cdr3_aa: CASSSPGQGQGYTF
cdr3_nt: TGCGCCAGCAGCTCCCCCGGGCAGGGCCAAGGCTACACCTTC

clone_size: -
cdr3_length: 13
d_call: TRBD1
v_call: TRBV7-8
j_call: TRBJ1-1
cdr3_aa: CASSREGAGEAFF
cdr3_nt: TGTGCCAGCAGCCGCGAGGGGGCGGGTGAAGCTTTCTTT

clone_size: -
cdr3_length: 16
d_call: TRBD1
v_call: TRBV6-4
j_call: TRBJ2-1
cdr3_aa: CASSEIGTGGYNEQFF
cdr3_nt: TGTGCCAGCAGTGAGATTGGGACAGGGGGTTACAATGAGCAGTTCTTC

clone_size: -
cdr3_length: 14
d_call: TRBD2
v_call: TRBV6-5
j_call: TRBJ2-2
cdr3_aa: CASTPGGDLGELFF
cdr3_nt: TGTGCCAGCACCCCCGGGGGGGACTTAGGGGAGCTGTTTTTT

clone_size: -
cdr3_length: 13
d_call: -
v_call: TRBV28
j_call: TRBJ2-3
cdr3_aa: CASSGGSTDTQYF
cdr3_nt: TGTGCCAGCAGCGGGGGAAGCACAGATACGCAGTATTTT

clone_size: -
cdr3_length: 15
d_call: -
v_call: TRBV9
j_call: TRBJ1-6
cdr3_aa: CASSPSGRFFSPLHF
cdr3_nt: TGTGCCAGCAGCCCTTCAGGGCGGTTCTTTTCACCCCTCCACTTT

clone_size: -
cdr3_length: 20
d_call: -
v_call: TRBV11-2
j_call: TRBJ1-4
cdr3_aa: CASSLEDPGWGITTNEKLFF
cdr3_nt: TGTGCCAGCAGCTTAGAGGACCCGGGGTGGGGAATCACAACTAATGAAAAACTGTTTTTT

clone_size: -
cdr3_length: 16
d_call: TRBD1
v_call: TRBV7-3
j_call: TRBJ2-1
cdr3_aa: CASSLGPGQGDNEQFF
cdr3_nt: TGTGCCAGCAGCTTAGGCCCGGGACAGGGTGACAATGAGCAGTTCTTC

clone_size: -
cdr3_length: 19
d_call: TRBD1
v_call: TRBV7-2
j_call: TRBJ1-1
cdr3_aa: CASSLAFRGQGDANTEAFF
cdr3_nt: TGTGCCAGCAGCTTAGCGTTTCGGGGACAGGGAGATGCGAACACTGAAGCTTTCTTT

clone_size: few
cdr3_length: 14
d_call: -
v_call: TRBV7-2
j_call: TRBJ1-1
cdr3_aa: CASSWTGRNTEAFF
cdr3_nt: TGTGCCAGCAGCTGGACCGGGAGGAACACTGAAGCTTTCTTT

clone_size: -
cdr3_length: 15
d_call: TRBD1
v_call: TRBV5-1
j_call: TRBJ1-1
cdr3_aa: CASSLSTGEGTEAFF
cdr3_nt: TGCGCCAGCAGCTTAAGTACAGGGGAAGGCACTGAAGCTTTCTTT

clone_size: -
cdr3_length: 14
d_call: -
v_call: TRBV7-2
j_call: TRBJ2-3
cdr3_aa: CASSPAASTDTQYF
cdr3_nt: TGTGCCAGCAGCCCAGCGGCTAGCACAGATACGCAGTATTTT